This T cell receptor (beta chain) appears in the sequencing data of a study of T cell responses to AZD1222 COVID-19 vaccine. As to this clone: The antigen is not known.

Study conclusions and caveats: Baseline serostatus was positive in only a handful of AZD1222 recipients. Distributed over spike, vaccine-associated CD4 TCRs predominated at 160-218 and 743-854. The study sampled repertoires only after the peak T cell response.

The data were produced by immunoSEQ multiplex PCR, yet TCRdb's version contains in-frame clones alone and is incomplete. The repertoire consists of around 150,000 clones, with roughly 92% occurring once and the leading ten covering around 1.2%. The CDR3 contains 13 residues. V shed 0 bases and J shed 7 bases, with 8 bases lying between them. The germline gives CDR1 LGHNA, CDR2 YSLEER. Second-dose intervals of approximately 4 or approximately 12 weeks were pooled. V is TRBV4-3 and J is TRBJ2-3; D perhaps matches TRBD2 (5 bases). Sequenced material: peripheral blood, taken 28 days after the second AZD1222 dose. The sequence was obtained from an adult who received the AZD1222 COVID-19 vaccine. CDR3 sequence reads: CASSQDQRNTQYF. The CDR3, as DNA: TGCGCCAGCAGCCAAGATCAGCGGAATACGCAGTATTTT.